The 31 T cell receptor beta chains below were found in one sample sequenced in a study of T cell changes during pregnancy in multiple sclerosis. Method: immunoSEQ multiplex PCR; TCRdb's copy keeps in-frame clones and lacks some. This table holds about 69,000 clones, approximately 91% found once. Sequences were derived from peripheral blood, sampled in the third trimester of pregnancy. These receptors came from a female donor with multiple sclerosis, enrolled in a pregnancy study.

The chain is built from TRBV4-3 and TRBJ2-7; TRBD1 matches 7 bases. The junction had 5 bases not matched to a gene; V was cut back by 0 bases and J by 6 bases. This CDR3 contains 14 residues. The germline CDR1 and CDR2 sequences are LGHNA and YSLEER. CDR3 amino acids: CASSQEVRGTEQYF. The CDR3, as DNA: TGCGCCAGCAGCCAAGAGGTCAGGGGGACCGAGCAGTACTTC.

DNA of the CDR3: TGTGCCAGCAGTGGAGGAGTGAGCTCCTACAATGAGCAGTTCTTC. This translates into CASSGGVSSYNEQFF. The V call is TRBV6-1, the J call TRBJ2-1; D ambiguous. The V end lost 4 bases, the J end lost 0 bases, and 10 bases lay between the germline ends. CDR3 size: 15 residues. CDR1 and CDR2 (germline): MNHNS, SASEGT.

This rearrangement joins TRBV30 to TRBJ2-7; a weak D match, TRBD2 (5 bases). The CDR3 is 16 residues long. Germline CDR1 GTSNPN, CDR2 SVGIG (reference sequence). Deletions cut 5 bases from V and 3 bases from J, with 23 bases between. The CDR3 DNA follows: TGTGCCTGGCGCCCCCTTCTCGCGGGCCGAGGCTACGAGCAGTACTTC. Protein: CAWRPLLAGRGYEQYF.

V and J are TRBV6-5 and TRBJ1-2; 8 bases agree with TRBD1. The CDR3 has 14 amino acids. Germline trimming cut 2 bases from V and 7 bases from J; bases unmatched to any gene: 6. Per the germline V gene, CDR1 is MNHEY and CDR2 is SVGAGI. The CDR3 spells CASSYLGQAAGYTF. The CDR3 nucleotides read TGTGCCAGCAGTTACCTGGGACAGGCGGCTGGCTACACCTTC.

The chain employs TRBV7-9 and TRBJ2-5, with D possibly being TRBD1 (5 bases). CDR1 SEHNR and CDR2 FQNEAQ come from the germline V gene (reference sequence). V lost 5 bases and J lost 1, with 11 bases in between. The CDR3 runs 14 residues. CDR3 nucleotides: TGTGCCAGCAGCCGACAGAACCTCCAAGAGACCCAGTACTTC. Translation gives CASSRQNLQETQYF.

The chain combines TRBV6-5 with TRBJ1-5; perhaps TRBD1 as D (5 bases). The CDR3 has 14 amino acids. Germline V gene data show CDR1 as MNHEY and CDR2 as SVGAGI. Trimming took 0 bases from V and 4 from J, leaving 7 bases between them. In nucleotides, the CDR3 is TGTGCCAGCAGTTACTCAAAGGGGAATCAGCCCCAGCATTTT. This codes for CASSYSKGNQPQHF.

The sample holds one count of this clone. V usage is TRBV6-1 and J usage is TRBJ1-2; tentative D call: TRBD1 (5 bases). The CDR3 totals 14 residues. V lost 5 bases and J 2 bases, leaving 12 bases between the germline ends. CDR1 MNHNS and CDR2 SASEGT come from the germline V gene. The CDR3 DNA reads TGTGCCAGCAGTATGAGGGAGGGGAACTATGGCTACACCTTC. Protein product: CASSMREGNYGYTF.

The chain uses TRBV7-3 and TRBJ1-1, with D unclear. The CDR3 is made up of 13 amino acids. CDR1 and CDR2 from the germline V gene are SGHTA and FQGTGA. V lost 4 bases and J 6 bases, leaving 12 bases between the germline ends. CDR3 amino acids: CASSSSPGAEAFF. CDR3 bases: TGTGCCAGCAGCTCCTCCCCCGGGGCTGAAGCTTTCTTT.

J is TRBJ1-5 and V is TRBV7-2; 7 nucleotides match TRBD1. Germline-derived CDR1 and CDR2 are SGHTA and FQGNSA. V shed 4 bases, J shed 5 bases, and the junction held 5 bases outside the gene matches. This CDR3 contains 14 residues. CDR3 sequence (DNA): TGTGCCAGCAGCTACAGGGGACCCGATCAGCCCCAGCATTTT. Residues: CASSYRGPDQPQHF.

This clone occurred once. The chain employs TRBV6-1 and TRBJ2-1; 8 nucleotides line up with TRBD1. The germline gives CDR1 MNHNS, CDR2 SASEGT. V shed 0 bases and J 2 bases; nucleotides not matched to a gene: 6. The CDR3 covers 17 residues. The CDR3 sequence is CASSEAIRTGTYNEQFF. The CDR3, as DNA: TGTGCCAGCAGTGAAGCAATTAGGACAGGGACCTACAATGAGCAGTTCTTC.

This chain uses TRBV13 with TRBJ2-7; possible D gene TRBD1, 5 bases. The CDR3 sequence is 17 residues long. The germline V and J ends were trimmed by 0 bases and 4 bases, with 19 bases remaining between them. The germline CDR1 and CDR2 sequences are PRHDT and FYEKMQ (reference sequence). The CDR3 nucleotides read TGTGCCAGCAGCTTAGGCCCCGAGTGGGGCGTGGGGTACGAGCAGTACTTC. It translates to CASSLGPEWGVGYEQYF. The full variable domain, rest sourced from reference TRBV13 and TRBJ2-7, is AAGVIQSPRHLIKEKRETATLKCYPIPRHDTVYWYQQGPGQDPQFLISFYEKMQSDKGSIPDRFSAQQFSDYHSELNMSSLELGDSALYFCASSLGPEWGVGYEQYFGPGTRLTVT.

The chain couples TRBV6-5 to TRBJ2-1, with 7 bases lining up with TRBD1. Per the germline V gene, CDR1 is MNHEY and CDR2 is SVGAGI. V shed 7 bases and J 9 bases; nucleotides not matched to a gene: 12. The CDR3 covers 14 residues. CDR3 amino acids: CASTLGTDGVEQFF. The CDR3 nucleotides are TGTGCCAGCACCCTTGGGACAGATGGGGTTGAGCAGTTCTTC.

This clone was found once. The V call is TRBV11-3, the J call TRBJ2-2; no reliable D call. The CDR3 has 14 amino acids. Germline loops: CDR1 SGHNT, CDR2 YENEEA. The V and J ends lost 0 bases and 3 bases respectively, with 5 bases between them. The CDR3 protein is CASSLDRDTGELFF. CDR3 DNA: TGTGCCAGCAGCTTAGATCGGGACACCGGGGAGCTGTTTTTT.

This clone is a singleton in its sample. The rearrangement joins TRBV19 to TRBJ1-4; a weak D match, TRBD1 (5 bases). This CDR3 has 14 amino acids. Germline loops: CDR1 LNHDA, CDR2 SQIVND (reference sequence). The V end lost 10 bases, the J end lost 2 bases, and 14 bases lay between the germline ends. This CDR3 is CATADQGTNEKLFF. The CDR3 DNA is TGTGCCACCGCCGACCAGGGTACTAATGAAAAACTGTTTTTT.

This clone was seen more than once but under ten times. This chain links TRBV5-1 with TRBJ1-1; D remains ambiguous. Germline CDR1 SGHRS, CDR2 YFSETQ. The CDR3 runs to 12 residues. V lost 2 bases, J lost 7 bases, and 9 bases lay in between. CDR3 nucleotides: TGCGCCAGCAGCTTCGGGGTGGGTGAAGCTTTCTTT. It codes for CASSFGVGEAFF.

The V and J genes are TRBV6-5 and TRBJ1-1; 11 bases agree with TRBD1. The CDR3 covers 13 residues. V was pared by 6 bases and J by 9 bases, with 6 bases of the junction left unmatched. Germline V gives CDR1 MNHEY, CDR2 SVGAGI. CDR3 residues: CASRGQGVPKAFF. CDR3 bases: TGTGCCAGCAGGGGACAGGGGGTCCCTAAAGCTTTCTTT.

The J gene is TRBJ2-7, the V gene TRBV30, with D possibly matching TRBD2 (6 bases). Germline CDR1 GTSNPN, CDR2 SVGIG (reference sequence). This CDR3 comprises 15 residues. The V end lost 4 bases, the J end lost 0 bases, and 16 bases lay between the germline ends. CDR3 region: CAWTRGEYISYEQYF. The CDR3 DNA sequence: TGTGCCTGGACGCGGGGAGAGTATATCTCCTACGAGCAGTACTTC.

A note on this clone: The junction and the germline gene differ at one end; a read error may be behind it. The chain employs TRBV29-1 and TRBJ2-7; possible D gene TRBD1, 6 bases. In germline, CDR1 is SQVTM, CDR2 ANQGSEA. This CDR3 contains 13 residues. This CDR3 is CSAEDYRVGEQYF. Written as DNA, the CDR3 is TGCAGCGCTGAAGATTACAGGGTAGGCGAGCAGTACTTC.

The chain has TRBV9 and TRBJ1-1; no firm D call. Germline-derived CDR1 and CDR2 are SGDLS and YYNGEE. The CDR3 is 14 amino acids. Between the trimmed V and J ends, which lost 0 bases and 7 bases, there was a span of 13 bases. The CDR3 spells CASSVEPEGSEAFF. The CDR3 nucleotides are TGTGCCAGCAGCGTAGAGCCAGAAGGGAGTGAAGCTTTCTTT. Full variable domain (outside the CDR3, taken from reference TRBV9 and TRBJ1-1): DSGVTQTPKHLITATGQRVTLRCSPRSGDLSVYWYQQSLDQGLQFLIQYYNGEERAKGNILERFSAQQFPDLHSELNLSSLELGDSALYFCASSVEPEGSEAFFGQGTRLTVV.

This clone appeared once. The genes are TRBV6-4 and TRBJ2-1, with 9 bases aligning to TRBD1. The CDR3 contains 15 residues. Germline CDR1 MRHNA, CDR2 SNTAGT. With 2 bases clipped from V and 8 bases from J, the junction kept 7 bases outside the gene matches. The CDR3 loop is CASSDGDRVSHEQFF. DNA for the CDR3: TGTGCCAGCAGTGACGGGGACAGGGTCAGCCATGAGCAGTTCTTC.

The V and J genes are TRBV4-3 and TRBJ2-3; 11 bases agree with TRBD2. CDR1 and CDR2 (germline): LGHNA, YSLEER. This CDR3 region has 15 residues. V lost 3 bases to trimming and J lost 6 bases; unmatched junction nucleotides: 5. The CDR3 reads CASSQIAGGPDTQYF. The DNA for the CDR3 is TGCGCCAGCAGCCAGATAGCGGGGGGGCCGGATACGCAGTATTTT.

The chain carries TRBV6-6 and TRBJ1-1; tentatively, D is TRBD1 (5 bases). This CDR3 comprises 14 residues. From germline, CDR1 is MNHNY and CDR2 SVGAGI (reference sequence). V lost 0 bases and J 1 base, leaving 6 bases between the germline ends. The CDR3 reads CASSYSGGNTEAFF. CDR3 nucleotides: TGTGCCAGCAGTTACTCGGGGGGGAACACTGAAGCTTTCTTT.

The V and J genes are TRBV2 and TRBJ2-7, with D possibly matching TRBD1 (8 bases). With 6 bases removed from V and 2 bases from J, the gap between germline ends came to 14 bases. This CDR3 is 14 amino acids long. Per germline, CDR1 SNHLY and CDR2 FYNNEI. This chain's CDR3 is CASRGTGGAYEQYF. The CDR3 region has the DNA TGTGCCAGCAGGGGCACAGGGGGGGCCTACGAGCAGTACTTC.

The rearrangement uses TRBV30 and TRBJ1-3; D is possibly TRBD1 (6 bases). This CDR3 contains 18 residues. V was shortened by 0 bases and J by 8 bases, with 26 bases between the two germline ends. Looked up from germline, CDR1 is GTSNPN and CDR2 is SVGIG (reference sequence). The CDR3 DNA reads TGTGCCTGGAGTGTAGGTTCGTTGGGGCACTTCAACAGGGACACCATATATTTT. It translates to CAWSVGSLGHFNRDTIYF.

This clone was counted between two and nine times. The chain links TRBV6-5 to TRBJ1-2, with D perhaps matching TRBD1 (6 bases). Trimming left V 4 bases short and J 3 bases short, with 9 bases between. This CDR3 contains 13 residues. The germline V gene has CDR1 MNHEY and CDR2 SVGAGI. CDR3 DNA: TGTGCCAGCAGTTGGACAGAGGACTATGGCTACACCTTC. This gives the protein CASSWTEDYGYTF.

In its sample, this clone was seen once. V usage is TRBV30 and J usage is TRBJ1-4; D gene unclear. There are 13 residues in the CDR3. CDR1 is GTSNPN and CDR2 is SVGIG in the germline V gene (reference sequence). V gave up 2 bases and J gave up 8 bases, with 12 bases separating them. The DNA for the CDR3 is TGTGCCTGGAGTTCCCACCGGCGGGAAAAACTGTTTTTT. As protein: CAWSSHRREKLFF. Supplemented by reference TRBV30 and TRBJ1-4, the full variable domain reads SQTIHQWPATLVQPVGSPLSLECTVEGTSNPNLYWYRQAAGRGLQLLFYSVGIGQISSEVPQNLSASRPQDRQFILSSKKLLLSDSGFYLCAWSSHRREKLFFGSGTQLSVL.

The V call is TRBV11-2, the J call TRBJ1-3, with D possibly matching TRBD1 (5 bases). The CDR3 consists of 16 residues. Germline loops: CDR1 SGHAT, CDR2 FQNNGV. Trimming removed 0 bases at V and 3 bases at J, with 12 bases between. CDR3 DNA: TGTGCCAGCAGCTTAGATCGCGGGACCCATGGAAACACCATATATTTT. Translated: CASSLDRGTHGNTIYF.

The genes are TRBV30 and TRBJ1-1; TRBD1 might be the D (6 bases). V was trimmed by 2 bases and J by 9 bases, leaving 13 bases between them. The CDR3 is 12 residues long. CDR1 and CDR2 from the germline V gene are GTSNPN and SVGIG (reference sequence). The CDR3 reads CAWSRGGAQAFF. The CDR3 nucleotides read TGTGCCTGGAGTAGAGGGGGGGCGCAAGCTTTCTTT.

CDR3 coding DNA: TGCGCCAGCAGTGGTTCTAGGAACACTGAAGCTTTCTTT. The encoded protein is CASSGSRNTEAFF. The rearrangement joins TRBV5-1 to TRBJ1-1, with no clear D. The CDR3 sequence is 13 residues long. The V end was cut by 5 bases, the J end by 1 base, with 9 bases between. CDR1 is SGHRS, CDR2 YFSETQ, per germline. The whole variable domain, remainder taken from reference TRBV5-1 and TRBJ1-1, is KAGVTQTPRYLIKTRGQQVTLSCSPISGHRSVSWYQQTPGQGLQFLFEYFSETQRNKGNFPGRFSGRQFSNSRSEMNVSTLELGDSALYLCASSGSRNTEAFFGQGTRLTVV.

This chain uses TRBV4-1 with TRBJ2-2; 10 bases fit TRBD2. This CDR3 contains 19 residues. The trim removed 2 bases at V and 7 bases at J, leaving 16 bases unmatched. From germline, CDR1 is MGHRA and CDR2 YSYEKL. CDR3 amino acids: CASSQTRAGGPYGGGELFF. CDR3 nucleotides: TGCGCCAGCAGCCAAACCCGAGCGGGGGGGCCCTACGGAGGCGGGGAGCTGTTTTTT.

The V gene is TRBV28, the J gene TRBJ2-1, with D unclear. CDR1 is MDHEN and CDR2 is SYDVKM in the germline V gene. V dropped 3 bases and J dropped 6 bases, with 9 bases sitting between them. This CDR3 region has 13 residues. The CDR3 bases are TGTGCCAGCAGTTTGAGCAGGCCCAATGAGCAGTTCTTC. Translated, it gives CASSLSRPNEQFF. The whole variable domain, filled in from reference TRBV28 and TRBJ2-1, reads DVKVTQSSRYLVKRTGEKVFLECVQDMDHENMFWYRQDPGLGLRLIYFSYDVKMKEKGDIPEGYSVSREKKERFSLILESASTNQTSMYLCASSLSRPNEQFFGPGTRLTVL.